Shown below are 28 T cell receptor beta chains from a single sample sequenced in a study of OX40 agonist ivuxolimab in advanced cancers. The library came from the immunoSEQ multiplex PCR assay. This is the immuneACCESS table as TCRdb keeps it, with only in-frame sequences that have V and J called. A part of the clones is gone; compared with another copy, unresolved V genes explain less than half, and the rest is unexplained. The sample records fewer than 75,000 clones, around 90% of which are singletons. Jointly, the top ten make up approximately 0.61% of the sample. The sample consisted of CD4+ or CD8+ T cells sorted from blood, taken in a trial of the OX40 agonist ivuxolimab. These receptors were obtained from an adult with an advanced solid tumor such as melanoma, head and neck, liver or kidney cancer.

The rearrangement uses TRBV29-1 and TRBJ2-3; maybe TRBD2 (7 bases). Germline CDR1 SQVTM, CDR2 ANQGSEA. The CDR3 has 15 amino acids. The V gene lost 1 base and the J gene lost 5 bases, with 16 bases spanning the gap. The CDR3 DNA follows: TGCAGCGTTGAAGGTAGGGAAGGGGGGGGAGATACGCAGTATTTT. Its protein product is CSVEGREGGGDTQYF.

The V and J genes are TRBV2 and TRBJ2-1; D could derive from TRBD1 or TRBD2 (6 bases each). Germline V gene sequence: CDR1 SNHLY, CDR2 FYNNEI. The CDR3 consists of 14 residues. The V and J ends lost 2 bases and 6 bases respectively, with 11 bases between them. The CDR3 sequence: CASSEIRGLNEQFF. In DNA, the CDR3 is TGTGCCAGCAGTGAAATACGGGGGCTCAATGAGCAGTTCTTC.

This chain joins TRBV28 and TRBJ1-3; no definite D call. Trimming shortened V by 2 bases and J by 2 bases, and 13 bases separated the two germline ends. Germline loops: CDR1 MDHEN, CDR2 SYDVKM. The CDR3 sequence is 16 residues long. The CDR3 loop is CASSLPLVTPGNTIYF. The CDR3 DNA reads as TGTGCCAGCAGTTTACCCCTCGTAACCCCTGGAAACACCATATATTTT.

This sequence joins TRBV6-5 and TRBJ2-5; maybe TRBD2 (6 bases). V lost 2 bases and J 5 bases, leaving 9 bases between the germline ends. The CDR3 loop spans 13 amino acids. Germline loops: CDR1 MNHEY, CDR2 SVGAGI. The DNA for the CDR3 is TGTGCCAGCAGTTACGACAGCGGGGAGACCCAGTACTTC. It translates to CASSYDSGETQYF.

CDR3 in amino acids: CASSLSRSTDTQYF. CDR3 bases: TGTGCCAGCAGCCTATCCAGGAGCACAGATACGCAGTATTTT. The genes are TRBV9 and TRBJ2-3; no definite D call. This CDR3 comprises 14 residues. Germline assignment: CDR1 SGDLS and CDR2 YYNGEE. Trimming took off 4 bases at V and 0 bases at J, with 9 bases between the two ends.

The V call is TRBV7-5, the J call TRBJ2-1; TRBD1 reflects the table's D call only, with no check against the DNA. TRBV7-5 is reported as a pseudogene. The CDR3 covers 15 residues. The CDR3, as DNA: TGTGCCAGAAGCCCGACAGGGATCTCCTACAATGAGCAGTTCTTC. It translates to CARSPTGISYNEQFF.

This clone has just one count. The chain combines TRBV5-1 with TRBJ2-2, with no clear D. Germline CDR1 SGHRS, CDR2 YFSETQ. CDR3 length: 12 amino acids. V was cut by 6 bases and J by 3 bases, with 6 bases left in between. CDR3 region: CASTRDTGELFF. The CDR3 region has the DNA TGCGCCAGCACTCGAGACACCGGGGAGCTGTTTTTT.

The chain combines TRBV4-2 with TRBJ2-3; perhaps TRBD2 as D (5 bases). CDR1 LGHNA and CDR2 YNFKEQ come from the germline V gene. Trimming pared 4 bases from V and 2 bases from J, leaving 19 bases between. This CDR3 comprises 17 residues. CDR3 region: CASSLERTDWSTDTQYF. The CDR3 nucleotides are TGTGCCAGCAGCCTCGAGAGGACGGACTGGTCCACAGATACGCAGTATTTT.

Here the CDR3 reads CASAGTSYEQYF. The CDR3 nucleotides read TGTGCCAGCGCGGGTACATCCTACGAGCAGTACTTC. The chain has TRBV2 and TRBJ2-7, with a weak D call TRBD2 (5 bases). This CDR3 region has 12 residues. Per the germline V gene, CDR1 is SNHLY and CDR2 is FYNNEI. Trimming cost V 8 bases and J 1 base, with 9 bases left between them.

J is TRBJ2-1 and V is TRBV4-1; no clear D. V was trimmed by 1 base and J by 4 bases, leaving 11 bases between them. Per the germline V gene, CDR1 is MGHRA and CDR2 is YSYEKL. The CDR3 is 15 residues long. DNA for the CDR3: TGCGCCAGCAGCCAAGTCCCCTGGCTGTACAATGAGCAGTTCTTC. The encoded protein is CASSQVPWLYNEQFF.

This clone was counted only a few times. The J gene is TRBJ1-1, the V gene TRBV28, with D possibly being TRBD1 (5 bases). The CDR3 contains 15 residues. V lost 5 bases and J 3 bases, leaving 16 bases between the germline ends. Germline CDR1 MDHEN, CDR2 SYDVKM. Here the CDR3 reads CASSKPQAGDTEAFF. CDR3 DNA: TGTGCCAGCAGTAAACCACAGGCGGGAGACACTGAAGCTTTCTTT.

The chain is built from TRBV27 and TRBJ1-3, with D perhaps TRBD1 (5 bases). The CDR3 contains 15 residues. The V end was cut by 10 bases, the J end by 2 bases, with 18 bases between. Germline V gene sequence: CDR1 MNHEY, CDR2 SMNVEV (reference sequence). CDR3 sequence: CANLRDQKAGNTIYF. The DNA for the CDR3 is TGTGCCAATCTCCGGGACCAAAAAGCTGGAAACACCATATATTTT.

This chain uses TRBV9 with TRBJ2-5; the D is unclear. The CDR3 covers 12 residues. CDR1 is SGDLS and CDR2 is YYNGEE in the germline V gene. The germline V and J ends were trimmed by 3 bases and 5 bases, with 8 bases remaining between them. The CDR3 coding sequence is TGTGCCAGCAGCGCCTTCGGGGAGACCCAGTACTTC. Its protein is CASSAFGETQYF.

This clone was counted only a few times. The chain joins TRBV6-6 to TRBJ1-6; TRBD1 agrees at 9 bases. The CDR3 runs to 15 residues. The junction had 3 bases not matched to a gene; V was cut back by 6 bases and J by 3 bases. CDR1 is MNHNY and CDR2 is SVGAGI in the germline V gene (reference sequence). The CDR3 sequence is CASRSDRGYNSPLHF. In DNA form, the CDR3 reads TGTGCCAGCAGATCGGACAGGGGCTATAATTCACCCCTCCACTTT.

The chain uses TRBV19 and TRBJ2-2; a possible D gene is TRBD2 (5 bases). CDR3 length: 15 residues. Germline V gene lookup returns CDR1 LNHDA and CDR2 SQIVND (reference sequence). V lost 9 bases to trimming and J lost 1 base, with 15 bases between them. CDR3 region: CASRQISVNTGELFF. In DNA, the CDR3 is TGTGCCAGCCGACAAATTAGCGTGAACACCGGGGAGCTGTTTTTT.

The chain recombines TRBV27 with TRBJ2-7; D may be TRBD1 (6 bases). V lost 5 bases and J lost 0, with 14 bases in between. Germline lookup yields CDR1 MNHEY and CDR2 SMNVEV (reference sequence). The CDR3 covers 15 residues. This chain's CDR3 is CASSPSGTNSYEQYF. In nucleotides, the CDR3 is TGTGCCAGCAGTCCATCCGGGACAAACTCCTACGAGCAGTACTTC.

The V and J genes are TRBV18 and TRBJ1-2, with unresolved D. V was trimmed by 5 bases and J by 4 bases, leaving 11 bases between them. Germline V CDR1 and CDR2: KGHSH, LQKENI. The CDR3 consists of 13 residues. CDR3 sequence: CASSVKESYGYTF. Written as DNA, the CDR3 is TGTGCCAGCTCAGTGAAGGAGAGCTATGGCTACACCTTC. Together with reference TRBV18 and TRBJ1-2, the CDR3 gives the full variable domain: NAGVMQNPRHLVRRRGQEARLRCSPMKGHSHVYWYRQLPEEGLKFMVYLQKENIIDESGMPKERFSAEFPKEGPSILRIQQVVRGDSAAYFCASSVKESYGYTFGSGTRLTVV.

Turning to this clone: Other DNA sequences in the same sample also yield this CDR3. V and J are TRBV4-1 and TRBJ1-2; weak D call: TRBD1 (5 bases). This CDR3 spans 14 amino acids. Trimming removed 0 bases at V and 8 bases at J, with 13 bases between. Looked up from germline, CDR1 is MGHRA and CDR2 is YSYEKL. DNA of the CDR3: TGCGCCAGCAGCCAAGATGGGGGACGTGGGGGCTACACCTTC. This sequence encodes CASSQDGGRGGYTF.

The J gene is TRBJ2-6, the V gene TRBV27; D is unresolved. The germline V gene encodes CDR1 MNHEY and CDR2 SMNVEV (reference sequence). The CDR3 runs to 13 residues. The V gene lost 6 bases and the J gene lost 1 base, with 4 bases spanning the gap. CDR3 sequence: CASRISGANVLTF. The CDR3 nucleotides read TGTGCCAGCAGGATATCTGGGGCCAACGTCCTGACTTTC.

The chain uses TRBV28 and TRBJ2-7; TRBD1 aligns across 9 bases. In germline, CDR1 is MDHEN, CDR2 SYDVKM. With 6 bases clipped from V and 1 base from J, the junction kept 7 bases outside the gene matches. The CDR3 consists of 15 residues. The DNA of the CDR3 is TGTGCCAGCAGGATGCAGACAGGGGGGTCCTACGAGCAGTACTTC. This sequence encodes CASRMQTGGSYEQYF.

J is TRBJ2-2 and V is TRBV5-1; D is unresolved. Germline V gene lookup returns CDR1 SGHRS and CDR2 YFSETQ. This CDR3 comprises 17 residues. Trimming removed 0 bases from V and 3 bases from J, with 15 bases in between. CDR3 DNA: TGCGCCAGCAGCTTGGTTCGATTCCCTGACTACACCGGGGAGCTGTTTTTT. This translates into CASSLVRFPDYTGELFF. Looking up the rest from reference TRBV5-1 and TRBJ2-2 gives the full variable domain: KAGVTQTPRYLIKTRGQQVTLSCSPISGHRSVSWYQQTPGQGLQFLFEYFSETQRNKGNFPGRFSGRQFSNSRSEMNVSTLELGDSALYLCASSLVRFPDYTGELFFGEGSRLTVL.

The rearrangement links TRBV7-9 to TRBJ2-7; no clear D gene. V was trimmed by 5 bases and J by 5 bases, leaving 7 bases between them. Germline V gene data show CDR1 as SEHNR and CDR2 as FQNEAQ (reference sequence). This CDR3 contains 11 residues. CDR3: CASSPQDEQYF. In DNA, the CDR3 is TGTGCCAGCAGCCCCCAGGACGAGCAGTACTTC.

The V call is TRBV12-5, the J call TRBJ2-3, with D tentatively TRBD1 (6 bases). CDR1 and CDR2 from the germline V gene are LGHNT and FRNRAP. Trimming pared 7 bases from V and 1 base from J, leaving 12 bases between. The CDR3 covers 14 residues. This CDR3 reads CASVAGVGTDTQYF. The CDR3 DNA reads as TGTGCTAGTGTTGCAGGGGTTGGCACAGATACGCAGTATTTT.

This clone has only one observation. The DNA for the CDR3 is TGCAGCGCCAGGCAAGGGAACACTGAAGCTTTCTTT. This codes for CSARQGNTEAFF. This chain links TRBV29-1 with TRBJ1-1; D gene unclear. The CDR3 sequence is 12 residues long. Trimming removed 7 bases at V and 1 base at J, with 10 bases between. The V gene's germline CDR1 is SQVTM and CDR2 ANQGSEA.

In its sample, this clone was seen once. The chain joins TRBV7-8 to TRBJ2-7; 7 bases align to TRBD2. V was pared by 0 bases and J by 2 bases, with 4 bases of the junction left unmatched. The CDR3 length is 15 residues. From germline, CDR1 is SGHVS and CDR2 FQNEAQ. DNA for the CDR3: TGTGCCAGCAGCTTAGCTAGGGGAGGGACCTACGAGCAGTACTTC. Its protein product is CASSLARGGTYEQYF.

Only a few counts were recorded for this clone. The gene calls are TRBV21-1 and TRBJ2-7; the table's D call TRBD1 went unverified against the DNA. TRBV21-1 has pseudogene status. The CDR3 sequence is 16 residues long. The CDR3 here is CASSKDNREPSYEQYF. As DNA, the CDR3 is TGTGCCAGCAGCAAAGATAACAGGGAACCCTCCTACGAGCAGTACTTC.

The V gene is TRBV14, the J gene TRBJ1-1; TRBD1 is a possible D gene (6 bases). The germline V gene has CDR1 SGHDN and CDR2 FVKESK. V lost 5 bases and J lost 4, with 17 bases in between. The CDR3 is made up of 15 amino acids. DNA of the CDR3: TGTGCCAGCAGCAAAAGGGAGGAGGGGGGCACTGAAGCTTTCTTT. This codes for CASSKREEGGTEAFF.

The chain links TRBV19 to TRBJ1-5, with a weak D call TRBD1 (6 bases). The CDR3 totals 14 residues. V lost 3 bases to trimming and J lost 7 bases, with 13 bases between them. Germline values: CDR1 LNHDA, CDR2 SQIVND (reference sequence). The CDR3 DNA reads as TGTGCCAGTAGTATCCCCAGGGGTGGCCAGCCCCAGCATTTT. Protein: CASSIPRGGQPQHF.